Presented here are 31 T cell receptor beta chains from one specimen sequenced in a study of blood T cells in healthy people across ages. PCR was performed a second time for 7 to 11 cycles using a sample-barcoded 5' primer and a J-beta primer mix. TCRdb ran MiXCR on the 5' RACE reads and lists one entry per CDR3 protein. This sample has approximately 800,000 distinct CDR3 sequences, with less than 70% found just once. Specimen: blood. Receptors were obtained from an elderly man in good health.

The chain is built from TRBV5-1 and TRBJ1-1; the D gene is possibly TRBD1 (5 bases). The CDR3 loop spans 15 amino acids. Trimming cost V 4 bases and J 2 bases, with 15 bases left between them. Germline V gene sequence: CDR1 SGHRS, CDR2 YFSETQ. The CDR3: CASSPGTGANTEAFF. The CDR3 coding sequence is TGCGCCAGCAGCCCGGGGACCGGAGCAAACACTGAAGCTTTCTTT. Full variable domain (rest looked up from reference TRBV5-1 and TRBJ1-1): KAGVTQTPRYLIKTRGQQVTLSCSPISGHRSVSWYQQTPGQGLQFLFEYFSETQRNKGNFPGRFSGRQFSNSRSEMNVSTLELGDSALYLCASSPGTGANTEAFFGQGTRLTVV.

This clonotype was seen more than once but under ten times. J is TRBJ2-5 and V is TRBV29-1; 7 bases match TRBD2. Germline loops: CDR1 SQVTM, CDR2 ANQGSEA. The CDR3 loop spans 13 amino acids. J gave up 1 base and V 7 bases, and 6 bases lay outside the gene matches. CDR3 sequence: CSAALAAQETQYF. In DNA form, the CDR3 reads TGCAGCGCGGCTCTAGCGGCCCAAGAGACCCAGTACTTC. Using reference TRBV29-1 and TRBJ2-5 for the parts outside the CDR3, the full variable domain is SAVISQKPSRDICQRGTSLTIQCQVDSQVTMMFWYRQQPGQSLTLIATANQGSEATYESGFVIDKFPISRPNLTFSTLTVSNMSPEDSSIYLCSAALAAQETQYFGPGTRLLVL.

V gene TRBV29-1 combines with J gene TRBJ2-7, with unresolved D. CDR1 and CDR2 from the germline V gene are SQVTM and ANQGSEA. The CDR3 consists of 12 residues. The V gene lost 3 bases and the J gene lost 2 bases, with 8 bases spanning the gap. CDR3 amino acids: CSVEAGTYEQYF. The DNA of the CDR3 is TGCAGCGTTGAGGCAGGAACCTACGAGCAGTACTTC.

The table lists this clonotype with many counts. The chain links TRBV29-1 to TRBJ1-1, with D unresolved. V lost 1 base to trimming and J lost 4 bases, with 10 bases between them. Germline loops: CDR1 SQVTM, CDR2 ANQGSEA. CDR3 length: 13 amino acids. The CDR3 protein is CSVEAGWGTEAFF. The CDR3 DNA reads TGCAGCGTTGAAGCGGGCTGGGGCACTGAAGCTTTCTTT.

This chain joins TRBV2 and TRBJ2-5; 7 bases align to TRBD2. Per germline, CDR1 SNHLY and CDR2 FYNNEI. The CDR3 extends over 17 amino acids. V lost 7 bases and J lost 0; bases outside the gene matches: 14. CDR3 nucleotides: TGTGCCAGCACTTTTTCATGGCTAGCGGTCAACCAAGAGACCCAGTACTTC. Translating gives CASTFSWLAVNQETQYF.

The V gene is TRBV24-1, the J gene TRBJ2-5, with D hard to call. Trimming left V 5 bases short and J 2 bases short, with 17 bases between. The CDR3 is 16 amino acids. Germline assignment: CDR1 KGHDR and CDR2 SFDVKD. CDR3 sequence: CATSVINRTDQETQYF. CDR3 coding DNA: TGTGCCACCAGTGTCATCAACCGGACGGATCAAGAGACCCAGTACTTC.

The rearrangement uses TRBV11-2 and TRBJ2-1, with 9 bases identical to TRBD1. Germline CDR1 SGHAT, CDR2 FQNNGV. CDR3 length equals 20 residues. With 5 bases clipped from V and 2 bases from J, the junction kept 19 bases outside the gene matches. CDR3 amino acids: CASSGRGQGQRGAAYNEQFF. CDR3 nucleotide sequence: TGTGCCAGCAGCGGACGGGGACAGGGTCAGCGGGGAGCAGCCTACAATGAGCAGTTCTTC. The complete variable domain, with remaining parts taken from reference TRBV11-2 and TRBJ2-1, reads EAGVAQSPRYKIIEKRQSVAFWCNPISGHATLYWYQQILGQGPKLLIQFQNNGVVDDSQLPKDRFSAERLKGVDSTLKIQPAKLEDSAVYLCASSGRGQGQRGAAYNEQFFGPGTRLTVL.

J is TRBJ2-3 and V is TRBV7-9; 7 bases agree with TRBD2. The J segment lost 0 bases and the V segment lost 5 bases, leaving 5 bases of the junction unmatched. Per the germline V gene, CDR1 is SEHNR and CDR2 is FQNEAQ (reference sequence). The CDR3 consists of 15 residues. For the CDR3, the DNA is TGTGCCAGCAGCCCCAGCGGGGAAAGCACAGATACGCAGTATTTT. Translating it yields CASSPSGESTDTQYF.

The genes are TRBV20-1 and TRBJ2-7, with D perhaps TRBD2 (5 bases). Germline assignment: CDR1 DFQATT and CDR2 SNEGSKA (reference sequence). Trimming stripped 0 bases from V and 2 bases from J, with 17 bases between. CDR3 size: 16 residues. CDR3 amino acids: CSAREKGSNSAYEQYF. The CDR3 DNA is TGCAGTGCTAGAGAAAAAGGGTCTAATAGCGCCTACGAGCAGTACTTC.

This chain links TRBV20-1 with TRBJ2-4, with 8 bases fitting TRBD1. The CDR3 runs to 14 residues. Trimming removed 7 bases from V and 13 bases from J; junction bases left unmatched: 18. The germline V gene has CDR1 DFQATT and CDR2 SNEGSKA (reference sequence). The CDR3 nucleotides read TGCAGTGGGGCCGGGACAGGTCCGATGGGGGAGCAGTACTTC. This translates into CSGAGTGPMGEQYF.

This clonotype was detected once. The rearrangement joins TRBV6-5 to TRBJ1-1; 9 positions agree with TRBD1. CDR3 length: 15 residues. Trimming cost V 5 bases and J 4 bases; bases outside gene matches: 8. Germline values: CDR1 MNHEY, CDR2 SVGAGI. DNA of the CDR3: TGTGCCAGCAGTCGGGGACAGGGCGGGAGCACTGAAGCTTTCTTT. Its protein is CASSRGQGGSTEAFF.

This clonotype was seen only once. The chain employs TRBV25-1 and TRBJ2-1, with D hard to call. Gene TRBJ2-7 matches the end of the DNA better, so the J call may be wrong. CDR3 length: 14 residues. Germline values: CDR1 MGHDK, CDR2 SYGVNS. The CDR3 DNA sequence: TGTGCCAGCAGCCGATCACCCGCCAACAATGAGCAGTACTTC. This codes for CASSRSPANNEQYF.

Here the CDR3 DNA reads TGTGCCAGCAGATCGGGTAGACAGGAATTACCTTACGAGCAGTACTTC. Its protein is CASRSGRQELPYEQYF. This chain joins TRBV6-6 and TRBJ2-7; maybe TRBD1 (6 bases). CDR3 length equals 16 residues. Germline-derived CDR1 and CDR2 are MNHNY and SVGAGI (reference sequence). Trimming pared 6 bases from V and 4 bases from J, leaving 22 bases between.

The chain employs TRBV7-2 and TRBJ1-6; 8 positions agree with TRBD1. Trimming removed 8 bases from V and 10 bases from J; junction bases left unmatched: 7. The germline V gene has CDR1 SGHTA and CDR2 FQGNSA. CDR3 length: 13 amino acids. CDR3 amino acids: CASHRDRQSPLHF. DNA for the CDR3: TGTGCCAGCCACAGGGACAGGCAATCACCCCTCCACTTT.

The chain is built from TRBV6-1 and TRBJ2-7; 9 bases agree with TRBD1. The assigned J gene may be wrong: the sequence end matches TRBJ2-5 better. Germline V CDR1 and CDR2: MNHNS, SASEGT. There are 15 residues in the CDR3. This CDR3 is CASGRNDRGQETQYF. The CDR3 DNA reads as TGTGCCAGCGGAAGGAATGACAGGGGGCAAGAGACCCAGTACTTC.

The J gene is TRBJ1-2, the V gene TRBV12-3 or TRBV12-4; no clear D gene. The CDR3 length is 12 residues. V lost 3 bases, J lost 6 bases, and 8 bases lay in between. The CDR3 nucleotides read TGTGCCAGCAGTTTTTGGGTGGATGGCTACACCTTC. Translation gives CASSFWVDGYTF.

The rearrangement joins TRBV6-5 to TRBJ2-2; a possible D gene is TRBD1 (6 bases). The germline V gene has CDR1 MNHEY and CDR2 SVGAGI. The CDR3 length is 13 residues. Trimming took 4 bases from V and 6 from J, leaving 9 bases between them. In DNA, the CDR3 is TGTGCCAGCAGTTGGGGACATGCCGGGGAGCTGTTTTTT. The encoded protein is CASSWGHAGELFF.

The CDR3 loop reads CSVVATGSSNYGYTF. The CDR3 DNA follows: TGCAGCGTTGTGGCGACAGGGAGTTCGAACTATGGCTACACCTTC. The rearrangement uses TRBV29-1 and TRBJ1-2; 7 bases are shared with TRBD1. Germline-derived CDR1 and CDR2 are SQVTM and ANQGSEA. V dropped 4 bases and J dropped 2; count of bases not matched to a gene: 10. The CDR3 totals 15 residues.

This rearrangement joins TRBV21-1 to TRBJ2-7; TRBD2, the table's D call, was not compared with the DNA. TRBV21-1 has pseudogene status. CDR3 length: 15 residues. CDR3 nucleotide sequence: TGTGCCAGCAGTAGGACTAGCTCAGCAGCCTACGAGCAGTACTTC. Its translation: CASSRTSSAAYEQYF.

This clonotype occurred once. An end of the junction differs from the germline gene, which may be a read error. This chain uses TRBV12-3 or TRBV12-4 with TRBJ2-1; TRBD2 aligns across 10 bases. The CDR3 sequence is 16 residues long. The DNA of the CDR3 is TGTGCCAGCAGTTTCCTAGCGGGAGTATACTACGATGAGCAGTTCTTC. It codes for CASSFLAGVYYDEQFF.

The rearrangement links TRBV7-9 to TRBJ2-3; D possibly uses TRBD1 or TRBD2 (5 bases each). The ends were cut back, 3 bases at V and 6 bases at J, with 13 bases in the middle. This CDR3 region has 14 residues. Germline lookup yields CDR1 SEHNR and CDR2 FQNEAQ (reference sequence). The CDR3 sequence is CASSFGGVVDTQYF. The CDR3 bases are TGTGCCAGCAGCTTTGGGGGAGTAGTGGATACGCAGTATTTT.

The CDR3 loop reads CATSHLGRGDLNTGELFF. CDR3 DNA: TGTGCCACCAGTCACCTGGGCAGGGGGGATTTGAACACCGGGGAGCTGTTTTTT. This chain links TRBV24-1 with TRBJ2-2; tentatively, D is TRBD1 (7 bases). The CDR3 totals 18 residues. Between the trimmed V and J ends, which lost 6 bases and 1 base, there was a span of 20 bases. Germline V CDR1 and CDR2: KGHDR, SFDVKD.

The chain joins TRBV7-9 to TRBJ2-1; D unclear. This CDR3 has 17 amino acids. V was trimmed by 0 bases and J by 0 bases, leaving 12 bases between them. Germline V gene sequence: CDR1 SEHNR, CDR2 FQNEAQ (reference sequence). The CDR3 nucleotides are TGTGCCAGCAGCTTAGCGCGAGGTGCCGTCTCCTACAATGAGCAGTTCTTC. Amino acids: CASSLARGAVSYNEQFF.

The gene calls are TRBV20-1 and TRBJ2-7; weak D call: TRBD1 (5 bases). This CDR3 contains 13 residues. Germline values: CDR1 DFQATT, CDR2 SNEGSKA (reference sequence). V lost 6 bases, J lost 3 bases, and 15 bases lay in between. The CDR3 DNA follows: TGCAGTGCCCTGGGGCAGGGTAACTACGAGCAGTACTTC. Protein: CSALGQGNYEQYF.

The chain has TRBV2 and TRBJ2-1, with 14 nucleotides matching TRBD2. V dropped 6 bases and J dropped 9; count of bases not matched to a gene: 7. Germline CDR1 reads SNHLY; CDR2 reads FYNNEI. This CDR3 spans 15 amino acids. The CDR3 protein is CASRPGTSGSVEQFF. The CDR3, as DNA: TGTGCCAGCAGGCCCGGGACTAGCGGGAGTGTTGAGCAGTTCTTC.

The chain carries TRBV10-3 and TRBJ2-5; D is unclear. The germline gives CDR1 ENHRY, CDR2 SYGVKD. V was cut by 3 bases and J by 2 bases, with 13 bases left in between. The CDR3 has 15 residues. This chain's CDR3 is CAISDLWADQETQYF. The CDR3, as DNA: TGTGCCATCAGTGACCTTTGGGCGGATCAAGAGACCCAGTACTTC.

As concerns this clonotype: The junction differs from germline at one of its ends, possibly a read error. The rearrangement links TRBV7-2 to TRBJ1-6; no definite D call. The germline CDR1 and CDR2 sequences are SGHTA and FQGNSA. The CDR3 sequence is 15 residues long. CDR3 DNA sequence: TGTGCCAGCAGCCTGCCCGGCGGGTATAATTCACCCCCCCACTTT. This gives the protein CASSLPGGYNSPPHF.

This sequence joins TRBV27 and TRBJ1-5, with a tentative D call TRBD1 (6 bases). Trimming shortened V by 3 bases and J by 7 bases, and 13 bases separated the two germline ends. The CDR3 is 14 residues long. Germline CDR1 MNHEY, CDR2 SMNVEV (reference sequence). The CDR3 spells CASSLYRAGQPQHF. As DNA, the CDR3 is TGTGCCAGCAGTTTGTACAGGGCAGGCCAGCCCCAGCATTTT.

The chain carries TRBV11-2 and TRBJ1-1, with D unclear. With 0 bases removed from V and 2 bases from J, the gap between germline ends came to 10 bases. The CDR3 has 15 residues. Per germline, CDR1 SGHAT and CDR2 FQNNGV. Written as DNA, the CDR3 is TGTGCCAGCAGCTTAGACTCACGGGGAAACACTGAAGCTTTCTTT. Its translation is CASSLDSRGNTEAFF.

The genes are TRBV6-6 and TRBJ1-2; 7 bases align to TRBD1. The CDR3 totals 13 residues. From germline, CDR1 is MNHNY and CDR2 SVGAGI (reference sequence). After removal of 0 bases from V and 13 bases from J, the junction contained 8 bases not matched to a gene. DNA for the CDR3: TGTGCCAGCAGTTACTCTACAGGGGCCTCGAGCACCTTC. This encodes CASSYSTGASSTF.

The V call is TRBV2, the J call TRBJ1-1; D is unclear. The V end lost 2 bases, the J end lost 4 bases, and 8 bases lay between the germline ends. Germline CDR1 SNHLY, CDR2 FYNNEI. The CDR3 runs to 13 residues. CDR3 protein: CASSESQFTEAFF. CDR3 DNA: TGTGCCAGCAGTGAATCACAGTTCACTGAAGCTTTCTTT.